Listed below are T cell receptor beta chains from one sample, sequenced in a study of tumor-infiltrating lymphocytes in localized non-small cell lung cancer. Clones were read by immunoSEQ multiplex PCR, and TCRdb kept only the in-frame ones, dropping some. The repertoire has under 35,000 clones, roughly 85% of them found once; the top ten carry approximately 2%. The sequencing input was lung tumor tissue. Receptor source: a human donor with non-small cell lung cancer. The CDR3 runs from the conserved cysteine through the conserved F or W. D genes are given only for firm matches. Size tells how often a clone was seen (once, few, many) or the class of an expanded clone, and some rows leave it out.

d_gene | j_gene | abundance | v_gene | CDR3aa | CDR3nt
TRBD1 | TRBJ1-1 | - | TRBV6-1 | CASRPGDQGAVAFF | TGTGCCAGCAGGCCCGGAGATCAGGGGGCTGTAGCTTTCTTT
TRBD1 | TRBJ1-6 | - | TRBV4-2 | CASSHNGQGYNSPLHF | TGTGCCAGCAGCCATAACGGACAGGGCTATAATTCACCCCTCCACTTT
- | TRBJ2-7 | - | TRBV29-1 | CSVQRGRAEAHEQYF | TGCAGCGTCCAAAGGGGAAGGGCTGAGGCCCACGAGCAGTACTTC
- | TRBJ2-5 | - | TRBV25-1 | CASSEIPSMGGQETQYF | TGTGCCAGCAGTGAAATCCCCTCCATGGGGGGCCAAGAGACCCAGTACTTC
- | TRBJ2-2 | - | TRBV7-9 | CASSPPASGELFF | TGTGCCAGCAGCCCCCCCGCTTCCGGGGAGCTGTTTTTT
TRBD2 | TRBJ2-7 | - | TRBV4-3 | CASSPSRTSGGEQYF | TGCGCCAGCAGCCCCTCGAGGACTAGCGGGGGGGAGCAGTACTTC
- | TRBJ1-1 | - | TRBV4-3 | CASSQDPPVGQNTEAFF | TGCGCCAGCAGCCAAGACCCCCCCGTAGGACAGAACACTGAAGCTTTCTTT
- | TRBJ2-7 | - | TRBV19 | CASSSRDTFYEQYF | TGTGCCAGTAGTAGTAGGGACACCTTCTACGAGCAGTACTTC
TRBD1 | TRBJ1-6 | once | TRBV7-3 | CASSSDRGANSPLHF | TGTGCCAGCAGCTCGGACAGGGGGGCTAATTCACCCCTCCACTTT
TRBD1 | TRBJ1-6 | - | TRBV7-3 | CASSSQGNTNSPLHF | TGTGCCAGCAGCTCACAGGGGAATACTAATTCACCCCTCCACTTT
TRBD1 | TRBJ1-2 | once | TRBV18 | CASSPTNRGGYGYTF | TGTGCCAGCTCACCGACCAACAGGGGAGGCTATGGCTACACCTTC
TRBD1 | TRBJ2-3 | - | TRBV6-4 | CASSEWDRGTDTQYF | TGTGCCAGCAGTGAATGGGACAGGGGCACAGATACGCAGTATTTT
TRBD2 | TRBJ2-3 | - | TRBV4-2 | CASSQASGGAGTDTQYF | TGTGCCAGCAGCCAAGCCAGCGGGGGGGCTGGCACAGATACGCAGTATTTT
- | TRBJ1-1 | - | TRBV30 | CAWSGGKGTEAFF | TGTGCCTGGAGCGGGGGGAAGGGGACTGAAGCTTTCTTT
- | TRBJ2-5 | once | TRBV6-5 | CASSYIDRGGETQYF | TGTGCCAGCAGTTATATCGACCGAGGGGGAGAGACCCAGTACTTC
- | TRBJ1-5 | - | TRBV6-1 | CASSDLTVHNQPQHF | TGTGCCAGCAGTGATCTGACAGTGCACAATCAGCCCCAGCATTTT
- | TRBJ2-3 | - | TRBV30 | CAWSVGGDTQYF | TGTGCCTGGAGTGTAGGTGGGGATACGCAGTATTTT
TRBD1 | TRBJ1-5 | - | TRBV30 | CAWSPTGGYQPQHF | TGTGCCTGGAGTCCGACAGGGGGGTATCAGCCCCAGCATTTT
- | TRBJ2-7 | - | TRBV29-1 | CSVGDGMQYF | TGCAGCGTGGGGGATGGGATGCAGTACTTC
- | TRBJ1-1 | - | TRBV5-6 | CASSRNTEAFF | TGTGCCAGCAGCCGGAACACTGAAGCTTTCTTT
- | TRBJ1-4 | - | TRBV30 | CAWSTQLNEKLFF | TGTGCCTGGAGTACCCAGCTAAATGAAAAACTGTTTTTT
- | TRBJ1-2 | - | TRBV6-6 | CASTSDYGYTF | TGTGCCAGCACCTCCGATTATGGCTACACCTTC
- | TRBJ2-5 | - | TRBV6-1 | CASSEERETQYF | TGTGCCAGCAGTGAAGAGAGGGAGACCCAGTACTTC
TRBD1 | TRBJ2-5 | - | TRBV7-2 | CASNTRSGGGGETQYF | TGTGCCAGCAACACAAGATCAGGGGGCGGAGGGGAGACCCAGTACTTC
- | TRBJ2-2 | - | TRBV18 | CASSPNSPSNTGELFF | TGTGCCAGCTCACCAAATAGCCCCTCGAACACCGGGGAGCTGTTTTTT
TRBD1 | TRBJ2-2 | - | TRBV18 | CASSPQTGGAAGELFF | TGTGCCAGCTCACCCCAAACAGGGGGCGCAGCCGGGGAGCTGTTTTTT
- | TRBJ2-1 | - | TRBV7-2 | CASSFDRGSYNEQFF | TGTGCCAGCAGCTTCGACAGAGGCTCCTACAATGAGCAGTTCTTC
- | TRBJ2-7 | - | TRBV7-2 | CASAGLTYEQYF | TGTGCCAGCGCGGGACTGACCTACGAGCAGTACTTC
- | TRBJ1-2 | once | TRBV20-1 | CSARQGTLYTF | TGCAGTGCTAGACAGGGGACACTCTACACCTTC
- | TRBJ2-7 | - | TRBV6-6 | CASSPTREVIHEQYF | TGTGCCAGCAGCCCCACAAGGGAGGTTATCCACGAGCAGTACTTC
TRBD1 | TRBJ1-5 | - | TRBV18 | CASSQDRNNQPQHF | TGTGCCAGCTCTCAGGACAGGAACAATCAGCCCCAGCATTTT
- | TRBJ1-2 | - | TRBV4-1 | CASSLSDSFNYGYTF | TGCGCCAGCAGCCTCTCGGACAGTTTTAACTATGGCTACACCTTC
TRBD2 | TRBJ2-1 | - | TRBV4-1 | CASSQDTSGAYNEQFF | TGCGCCAGCAGCCAAGATACTAGCGGGGCGTACAATGAGCAGTTCTTC
TRBD1 | TRBJ2-2 | - | TRBV19 | CASNPFPGQFTGELFF | TGTGCCAGTAATCCCTTTCCGGGACAGTTCACCGGGGAGCTGTTTTTT
- | TRBJ2-2 | few | TRBV30 | CAWRKTENTGELFF | TGTGCCTGGAGGAAGACAGAGAACACCGGGGAGCTGTTTTTT
- | TRBJ2-7 | - | TRBV2 | CASTLLTYEQYF | TGTGCCAGCACCCTACTTACATACGAGCAGTACTTC
- | TRBJ1-5 | - | TRBV6-5 | CASSSGAHRDQPQHF | TGTGCCAGCAGTTCCGGGGCCCACAGGGATCAGCCCCAGCATTTT
- | TRBJ2-2 | - | TRBV19 | CASSGQGWAGELFF | TGTGCCAGTAGTGGGCAGGGATGGGCCGGGGAGCTGTTTTTT
- | TRBJ1-2 | - | TRBV27 | CASSSYLDSPEGYTF | TGTGCCAGCAGCTCCTACCTTGACAGCCCCGAGGGCTACACCTTC
- | TRBJ2-7 | - | TRBV29-1 | CSVVWQGGNEQYF | TGCAGCGTTGTTTGGCAGGGGGGGAACGAGCAGTACTTC
- | TRBJ1-1 | - | TRBV7-3 | CASSLGVAATEAFF | TGTGCCAGCAGCCTAGGGGTGGCGGCCACTGAAGCTTTCTTT
TRBD1 | TRBJ2-7 | - | TRBV30 | CAWSRTGGKSYEQYF | TGTGCCTGGAGCAGGACAGGGGGAAAGTCTTACGAGCAGTACTTC
- | TRBJ2-7 | - | TRBV6-5 | CASKTSRDNYEQYF | TGTGCCAGCAAGACCTCCCGGGACAACTACGAGCAGTACTTC
- | TRBJ2-7 | - | TRBV20-1 | CSSSLLEQYF | TGCAGTTCCTCCCTCTTGGAGCAGTACTTC
TRBD1 | TRBJ1-2 | - | TRBV30 | CAWSRPTGFGYGYTF | TGTGCCTGGAGCCGACCGACAGGGTTTGGCTATGGCTACACCTTC
TRBD1 | TRBJ1-3 | - | TRBV19 | CASGGFSGNTIYF | TGTGCCTCAGGGGGATTCTCTGGAAACACCATATATTTT
- | TRBJ2-2 | - | TRBV9 | CASSLLVVGELFF | TGTGCCAGCAGCTTACTGGTCGTCGGGGAGCTGTTTTTT
- | TRBJ2-7 | - | TRBV5-6 | CASSLSPYEQYF | TGTGCCAGCAGCTTGTCCCCCTACGAGCAGTACTTC
- | TRBJ1-5 | - | TRBV2 | CASSEFRTGNQPQHF | TGTGCCAGCAGTGAATTCCGGACAGGCAATCAGCCCCAGCATTTT
- | TRBJ2-5 | - | TRBV13 | CASSLGASPQETQYF | TGTGCCAGCAGCTTAGGGGCATCCCCACAAGAGACCCAGTACTTC
TRBD1 | TRBJ2-2 | - | TRBV7-7 | CASSRQGFGELFF | TGTGCTAGCAGCAGACAGGGTTTCGGGGAGCTGTTTTTT
TRBD2 | TRBJ2-7 | - | TRBV11-2 | CASSLDLFATRDYSYEQYF | TGTGCCAGCAGCTTAGATCTTTTCGCAACCAGGGACTACTCCTACGAGCAGTACTTC
- | TRBJ2-7 | few | TRBV15 | CATSRDDIGAYEQYF | TGTGCCACCAGCAGAGATGACATCGGCGCCTACGAGCAGTACTTC
- | TRBJ1-1 | - | TRBV7-8 | CASSPRDSNTEAFF | TGTGCCAGCAGCCCCAGAGACAGCAACACTGAAGCTTTCTTT